This T cell receptor (beta chain) appears in the sequencing data of a study of control samples from healthy donors and cancer patients. Repertoires were generated with immunoSEQ multiplex PCR, while TCRdb's copy carries only in-frame clones and drops some. The sample includes 90,000 to 95,000 clones, around four fifths of them seen just once. The CDR3 covers 13 residues. Trimming left V 3 bases short and J 4 bases short, with 9 bases between. In germline, CDR1 is MNHEY, CDR2 SMNVEV (reference sequence). Material: blood. This chain connects TRBV27 to TRBJ1-1, with D perhaps matching TRBD1 (5 bases). The receptor was isolated from a young man in good health. The CDR3 DNA reads as TGTGCCAGCAGTTTGTTGGGGGGCACTGAAGCTTTCTTT. This gives the protein CASSLLGGTEAFF.